This TCR beta chain was identified during a study of CD8 T cell repertoires and HIV-1 epitope variants. At the level of the study: Each of Twenty-five Gag and Nef epitope peptides stimulated a separate culture. Controls were a CMV, EBV and flu peptide pool, Ebola AY9 negative control, and no-peptide well. Tested: three Gag epitope families, Nef HW9 and YT9. A 10-day culture received IL-2, IL-7 and IL-15 on days 3 and 7.

Clones were read by immunoSEQ multiplex PCR, and TCRdb kept only the in-frame ones, dropping some. The sample holds around 5,900 clones; about two thirds are singletons and the top ten take 40% to 55%. Germline lookup yields CDR1 LNHDA and CDR2 SQIVND (reference sequence). The CDR3 contains 14 residues. Trimming took off 7 bases at V and 1 base at J, with 14 bases between the two ends. Of note for this clone: Its antigen is unidentified.

The chain uses TRBV19 and TRBJ2-7; D call uncertain. The specimen was cultured CD8+ T cells derived from PBMCs. This receptor was taken from a male donor with HIV. For the CDR3, the DNA is TGTGCCAGTAAACCGTCGAGGCAGTCCTACGAGCAGTACTTC. Its protein product is CASKPSRQSYEQYF.